This T cell receptor beta chain is from a study of cytomegalovirus exposure and HLA in healthy donors. The assay was immunoSEQ multiplex PCR, and TCRdb's table has in-frame clones only and misses some. In the table there are 300,000 to 400,000 clones, just over 85% of which are singletons. The donors were in the approximately 120-subject validation cohort; that cohort was separate from the roughly 700-subject first cohort. Study-wide results and caveats: Cytomegalovirus-associated TCR beta chains were listed, numbering some 180. Rarity marked most TCR sequences, yet some public TCRs occurred in many donors.

Germline V gene lookup returns CDR1 MNHEY and CDR2 SMNVEV (reference sequence). J was trimmed by 1 base and V by 6 bases; bases with no gene match: 7. This CDR3 contains 15 residues. Comment on this clone: The target antigen is unknown.

This chain joins TRBV27 and TRBJ2-7, with TRBD2 identical over 9 bases. The sample consisted of PBMCs. The origin of this receptor is a woman between 18 and 29 years old in good health and CMV-seronegative. CDR3 sequence reads: CASRNRAGGSYEQYF. The DNA of the CDR3 is TGTGCCAGCAGGAATAGAGCGGGGGGATCCTACGAGCAGTACTTC.